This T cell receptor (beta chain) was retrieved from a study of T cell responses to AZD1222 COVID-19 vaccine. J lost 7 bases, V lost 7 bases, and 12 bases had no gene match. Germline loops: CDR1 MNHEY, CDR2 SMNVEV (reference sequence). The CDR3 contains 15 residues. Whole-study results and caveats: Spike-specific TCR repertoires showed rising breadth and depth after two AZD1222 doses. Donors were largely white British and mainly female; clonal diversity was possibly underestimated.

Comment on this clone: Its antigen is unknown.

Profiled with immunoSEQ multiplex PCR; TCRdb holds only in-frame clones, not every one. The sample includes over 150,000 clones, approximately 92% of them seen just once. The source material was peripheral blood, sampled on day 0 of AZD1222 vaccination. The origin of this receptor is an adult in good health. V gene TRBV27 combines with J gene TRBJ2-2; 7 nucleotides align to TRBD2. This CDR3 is CASKRGSSGYGELFF. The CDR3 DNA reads TGTGCCAGCAAGCGAGGGAGTAGCGGGTACGGGGAGCTGTTTTTT.